This TCR beta chain was found in a study of cytomegalovirus exposure and HLA in healthy donors. Of note for this clone: Its antigen is unknown.

It was with 60 Vbeta and 13 Jbeta primers that the PCR ran. TCRdb's table, derived via immunoSEQ multiplex PCR, lists solely in-frame clones and lacks some. The repertoire includes 130,000 to 150,000 clones, around 80% of them detected once, and 6.8% sits in the top ten. Overall study findings and caveats: TCR beta sequences reportedly predicted most subjects' HLA-A and HLA-B alleles accurately.

Germline-derived CDR1 and CDR2 are SEHNR and FQNEAQ (reference sequence). This CDR3 is built from 13 residues. V lost 5 bases and J 5 bases, leaving 12 bases between the germline ends. The origin of this receptor is a man between 40 and 49 years old in good health and CMV-seropositive. This chain uses TRBV7-9 with TRBJ1-1; the D gene is possibly TRBD1 (6 bases). The specimen sequenced was PBMCs. The CDR3 protein is CASSREGGTEAFF. CDR3 DNA sequence: TGTGCCAGCAGCCGCGAGGGGGGGACTGAAGCTTTCTTT.